The clone carrying this T cell receptor beta chain was counted once. V was clipped by 4 bases and J by 1 base, with 14 bases between them. This CDR3 has 15 amino acids. In germline, CDR1 is SGHTS, CDR2 YDEGEE. The data derive from a study of blood T cell repertoires in COVID-19. Original methodology: How many nucleated cells were present was estimated from reference gene primer amplification. Clones were read by immunoSEQ multiplex PCR, and TCRdb kept only the in-frame ones, dropping some. V, J and clone size derive from that table, while D and trimming were established from the DNA sequence. The top ten hold approximately 4.5% of the sample, which has roughly 190,000 clones, around 90% seen once.

The receptor comes from a human donor in a cohort sampled during active COVID-19. Material for sequencing was peripheral blood. The chain combines TRBV5-8 with TRBJ1-1; no firm D call. The CDR3 is CASSPSHFSNTEAFF. The CDR3 coding sequence is TGTGCCAGCAGCCCGTCCCACTTCTCGAACACTGAAGCTTTCTTT.